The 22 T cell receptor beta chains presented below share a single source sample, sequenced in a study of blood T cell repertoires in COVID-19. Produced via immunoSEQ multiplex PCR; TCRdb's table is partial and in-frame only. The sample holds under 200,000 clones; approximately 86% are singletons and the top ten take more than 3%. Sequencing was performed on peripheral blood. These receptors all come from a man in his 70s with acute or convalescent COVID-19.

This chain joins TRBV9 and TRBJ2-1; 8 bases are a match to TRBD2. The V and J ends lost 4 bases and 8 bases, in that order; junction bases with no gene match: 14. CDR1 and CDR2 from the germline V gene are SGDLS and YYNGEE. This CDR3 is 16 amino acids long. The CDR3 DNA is TGTGCCAGCAGCCCCCATACGGGAGAAGCGGGGGATGAGCAGTTCTTC. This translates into CASSPHTGEAGDEQFF.

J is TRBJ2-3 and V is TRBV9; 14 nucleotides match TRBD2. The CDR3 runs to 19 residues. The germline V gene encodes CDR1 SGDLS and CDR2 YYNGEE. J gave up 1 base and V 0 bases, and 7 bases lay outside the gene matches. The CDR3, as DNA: TGTGCCAGCAGCGTAGCGACTAGCGGGGGGGCCGGTCGCACAGATACGCAGTATTTT. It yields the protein CASSVATSGGAGRTDTQYF.

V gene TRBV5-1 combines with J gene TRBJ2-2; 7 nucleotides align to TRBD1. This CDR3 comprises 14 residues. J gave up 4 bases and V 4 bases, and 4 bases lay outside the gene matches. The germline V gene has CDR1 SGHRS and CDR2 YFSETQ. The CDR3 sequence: CASSGSGGTGELFF. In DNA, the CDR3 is TGCGCCAGCAGCGGCTCAGGGGGCACCGGGGAGCTGTTTTTT.

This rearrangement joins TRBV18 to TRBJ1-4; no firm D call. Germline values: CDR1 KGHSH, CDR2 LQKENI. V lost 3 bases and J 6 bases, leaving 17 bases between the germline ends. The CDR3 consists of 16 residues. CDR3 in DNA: TGTGCCAGCTCACCCCGGTTTTCGGGGTCGGATGAAAAACTGTTTTTT. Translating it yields CASSPRFSGSDEKLFF.

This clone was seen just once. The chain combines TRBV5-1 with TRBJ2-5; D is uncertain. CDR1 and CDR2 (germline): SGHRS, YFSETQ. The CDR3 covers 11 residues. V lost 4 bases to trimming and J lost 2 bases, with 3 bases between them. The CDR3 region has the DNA TGCGCCAGCAGCGAGCAAGAGACCCAGTACTTC. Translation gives CASSEQETQYF.

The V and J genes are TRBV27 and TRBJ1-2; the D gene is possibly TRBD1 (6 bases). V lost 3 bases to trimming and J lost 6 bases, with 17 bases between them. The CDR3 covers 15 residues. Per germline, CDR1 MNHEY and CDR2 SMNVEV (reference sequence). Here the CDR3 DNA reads TGTGCCAGCAGTTTTGCCCCCACAGGGACCCATGGCTACACCTTC. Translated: CASSFAPTGTHGYTF.

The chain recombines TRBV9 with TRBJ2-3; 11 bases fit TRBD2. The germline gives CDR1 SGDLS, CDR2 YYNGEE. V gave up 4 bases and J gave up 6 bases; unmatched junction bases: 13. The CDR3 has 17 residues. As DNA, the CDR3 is TGTGCCAGCAGCCCACGCGGGACTAGCGGAAATCGGGATACGCAGTATTTT. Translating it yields CASSPRGTSGNRDTQYF.

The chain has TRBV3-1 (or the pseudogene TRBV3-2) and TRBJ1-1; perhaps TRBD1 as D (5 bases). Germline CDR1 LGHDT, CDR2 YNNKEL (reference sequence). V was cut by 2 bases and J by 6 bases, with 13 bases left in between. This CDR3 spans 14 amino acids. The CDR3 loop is CASSQTGGRAEAFF. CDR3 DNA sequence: TGTGCCAGCAGCCAAACAGGAGGGCGAGCTGAAGCTTTCTTT.

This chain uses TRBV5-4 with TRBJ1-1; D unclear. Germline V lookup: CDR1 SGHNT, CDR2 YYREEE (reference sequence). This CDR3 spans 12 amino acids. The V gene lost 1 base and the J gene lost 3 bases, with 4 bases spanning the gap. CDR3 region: CASSLPDTEAFF. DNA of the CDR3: TGTGCCAGCAGCTTGCCGGACACTGAAGCTTTCTTT.

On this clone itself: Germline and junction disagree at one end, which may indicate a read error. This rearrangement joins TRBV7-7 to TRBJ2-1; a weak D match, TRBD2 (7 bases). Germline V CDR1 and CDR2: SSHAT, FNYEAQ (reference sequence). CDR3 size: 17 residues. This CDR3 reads CASSSLGGGGSYNEQFF. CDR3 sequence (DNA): TGTGCTAGCAGCTCCCTCGGGGGAGGGGGCTCCTACAATGAGCAGTTCTTC.

The CDR3 nucleotides read TGTGCCAGCAGCCTCATGGGGGGAGGATATGGCTACACCTTC. Translated: CASSLMGGGYGYTF. The chain is built from TRBV3-1 (or the pseudogene TRBV3-2) and TRBJ1-2; a weak D match, TRBD1 (5 bases). The CDR3 consists of 14 residues. Germline V gene sequence: CDR1 LGHDT, CDR2 YNNKEL (reference sequence). The V end was cut by 4 bases, the J end by 5 bases, with 14 bases between.

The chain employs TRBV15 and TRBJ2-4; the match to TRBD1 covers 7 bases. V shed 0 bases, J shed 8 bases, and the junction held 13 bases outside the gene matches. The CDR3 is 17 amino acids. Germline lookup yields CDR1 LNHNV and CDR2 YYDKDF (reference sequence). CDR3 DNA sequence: TGTGCCACCAGCAGAGATGACAGGGTGCGTAATTTTGACATTCAGTACTTC. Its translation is CATSRDDRVRNFDIQYF.

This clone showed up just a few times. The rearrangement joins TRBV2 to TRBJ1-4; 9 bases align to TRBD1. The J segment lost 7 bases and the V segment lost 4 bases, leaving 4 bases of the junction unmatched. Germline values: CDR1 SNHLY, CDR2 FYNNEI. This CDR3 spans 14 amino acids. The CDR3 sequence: CASSVDRGSEKLFF. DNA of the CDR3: TGTGCCAGCAGTGTGGACAGGGGAAGTGAAAAACTGTTTTTT.

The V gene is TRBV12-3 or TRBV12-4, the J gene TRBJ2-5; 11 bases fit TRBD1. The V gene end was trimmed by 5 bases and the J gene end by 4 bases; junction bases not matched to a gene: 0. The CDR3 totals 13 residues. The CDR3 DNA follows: TGTGCCAGCAGTGGACAGGGGGCAGAGACCCAGTACTTC. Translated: CASSGQGAETQYF.

The CDR3: CASSQSQAEQFF. CDR3 bases: TGTGCCAGCAGCCAGTCCCAGGCGGAGCAGTTCTTC. The chain links TRBV4-2 to TRBJ2-1; D is ambiguous. Germline V lookup: CDR1 LGHNA, CDR2 YNFKEQ. Trimming cost V 3 bases and J 10 bases, with 10 bases left between them. The CDR3 extends over 12 amino acids.

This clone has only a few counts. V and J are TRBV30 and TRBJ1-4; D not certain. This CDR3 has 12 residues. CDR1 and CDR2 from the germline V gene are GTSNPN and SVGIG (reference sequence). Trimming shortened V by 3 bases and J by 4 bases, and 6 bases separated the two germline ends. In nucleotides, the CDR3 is TGTGCCTGGAGGGTAGATAATGAAAAACTGTTTTTT. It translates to CAWRVDNEKLFF.

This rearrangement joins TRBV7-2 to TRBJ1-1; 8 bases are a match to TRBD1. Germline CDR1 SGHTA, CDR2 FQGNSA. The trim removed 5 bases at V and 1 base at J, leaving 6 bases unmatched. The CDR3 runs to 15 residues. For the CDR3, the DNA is TGTGCCAGCAGCCCTGGGGACAGGAGGAACACTGAAGCTTTCTTT. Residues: CASSPGDRRNTEAFF.

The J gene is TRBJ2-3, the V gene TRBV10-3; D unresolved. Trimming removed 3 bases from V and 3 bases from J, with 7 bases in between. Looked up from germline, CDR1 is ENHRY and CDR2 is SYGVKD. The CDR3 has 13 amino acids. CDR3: CAISDPETDTQYF. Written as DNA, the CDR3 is TGTGCCATCAGTGACCCCGAGACAGATACGCAGTATTTT.

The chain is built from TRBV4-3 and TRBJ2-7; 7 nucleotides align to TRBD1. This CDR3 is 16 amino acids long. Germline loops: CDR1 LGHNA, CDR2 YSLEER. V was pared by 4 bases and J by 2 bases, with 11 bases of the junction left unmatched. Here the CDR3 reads CASSLISGTDPYEQYF. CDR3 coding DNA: TGCGCCAGCAGCCTTATATCCGGGACAGATCCCTACGAGCAGTACTTC.

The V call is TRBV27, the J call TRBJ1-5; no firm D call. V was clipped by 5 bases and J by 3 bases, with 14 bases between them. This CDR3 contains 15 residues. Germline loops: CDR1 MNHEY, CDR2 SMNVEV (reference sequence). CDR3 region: CASSLSRGYNQPQHF. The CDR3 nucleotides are TGTGCCAGCAGTCTCTCGCGCGGCTACAATCAGCCCCAGCATTTT.

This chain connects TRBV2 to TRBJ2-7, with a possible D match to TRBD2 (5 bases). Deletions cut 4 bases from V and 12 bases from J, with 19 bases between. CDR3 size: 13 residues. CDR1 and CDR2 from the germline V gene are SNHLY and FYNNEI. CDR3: CASSGRPRTAGYF. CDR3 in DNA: TGTGCCAGCAGTGGGCGCCCCCGGACCGCGGGGTACTTC.

The DNA for the CDR3 is TGTGCCAGCAGCCCCGGGACAGGGGGCTTTCGGCAGTTCTTC. This encodes CASSPGTGGFRQFF. The chain has TRBV7-2 and TRBJ2-1; 12 nucleotides align to TRBD1. This CDR3 contains 14 residues. Germline trimming cut 5 bases from V and 12 bases from J; bases unmatched to any gene: 8. CDR1 and CDR2 (germline): SGHTA, FQGNSA.